This T cell receptor (beta chain) was profiled in a study of post-analysis software for immune sequencing data (dated by TCRdb to between 2015 and 2016). At the level of the whole study: Relapsing-remitting, secondary progressive and progressive-relapsing multiple sclerosis were recorded as disease courses, and subtype annotation was lacking for some patients. Patient repertoires were compared against roughly 12 previously published healthy control repertoires from donors aged roughly 6 to 26 years. A subset of samples was prepared in parallel using single-end sample barcoding, then pooled and co-amplified after Illumina adapter ligation. What the study reported, not specific to this receptor: Strong co-clustering of samples prepared in the same batch was shown by direct clustering with F measure, prompting a batch-effect correction. Patients showed significantly higher frequencies than controls for about five TRBV segments, among them TRBV5-6, TRBV5-1 and TRBV20-1. Compared with controls, multiple sclerosis patients had significantly lower normalized Chao1 diversity, a finding suggesting substantial peripheral T-cell clonal expansion. The multiple sclerosis patient group was slightly younger than the control group.

This clonotype was observed a handful of times. The specificity of this receptor is unknown. Base qualities are missing; no much larger clone stands one base away. Library method: PCR. Sequenced on an Illumina HiSeq 2500. To reduce PCR and sequencing biases, unique molecular identifiers were incorporated into the TCR beta cDNA libraries. Some 500,000 cDNA molecules were obtained for every 1 to 10 million input T cells, so each molecule roughly corresponded to one T cell. The patient libraries were prepared and sequenced with the same protocol used for the earlier healthy control dataset. Within a given batch, samples were prepared together, multiplexed and sequenced on the same HiSeq lane. The original methods were these. Raw barcoded reads were processed with MIGEC, discarding single-read molecular identifier groups before consensus assembly and CDR3 extraction. VDJtools was used for post-analysis of the clonotype tables, with diversity normalized by down-sampling every dataset to the smallest sample size. Repertoire overlap clustering matched CDR3 amino acid but not nucleotide sequences to correct batch-related cross-sample contamination. The public sequencing data were trimmed at Q25 with fastp and processed into clonotypes with MiXCR by TCRdb, which kept only in-frame beta chains. Duplicate CDR3 protein sequences are folded into a single record with the most common DNA and genes. TCRdb, not the original authors, processed these V and J calls. This sample has a few hundred thousand distinct CDR3 sequences in its table, and less than 40% of those were observed once. The ten largest clonotypes hold roughly 13% of the sample.

To demonstrate the VDJtools post-analysis software, the study profiled TCR beta repertoires from the peripheral blood of about 13 young patients with multiple sclerosis. Multiple sclerosis patients were children and adolescents aged 6 to 15 years. Trimming takes 5 bases from V and 9 bases from J, and the germline ends sit 11 bases apart. As encoded in the germline V gene, CDR1 is SGHTA while CDR2 is FQGNSA. The CDR3 contains 11 residues, cysteine and phenylalanine counted. The sequence is cut down to CDR3 DNA, 33 bases in frame from base 1. This receptor was identified in a girl aged 5-17 years with multiple sclerosis. Specimen: blood. The rearranged chain carries TRBV7-2 and TRBJ2-7; a weak D assignment points to TRBD2 (5 bases agree). The nucleotide sequence reads as follows: TGTGCCAGCAGCAGCGCGGGCGGGCAGTACTTC. Its coded protein is CASSSAGGQYF.